This T cell receptor beta chain comes out of a study of shared clonotypes between healthy human individuals. The germline CDR1 and CDR2 sequences are MGHRA and YSYEKL. Trimming removed 1 base at V and 8 bases at J, with 11 bases between. CDR3 length: 13 residues. The assay was carried out at the deep level. Every subset's genomic DNA went evenly onto several immunoSEQ plates. An approximately 200 ng quantity of DNA, some 30,000 T cell genomes, went into the sorted-subset replicate PCRs. The protocol was immunoSEQ multiplex PCR, while the TCRdb copy is restricted to in-frame clones and leaves out a portion. The sample has 1 million to 1.2 million clones, approximately 80% seen once. Overall study findings and caveats: An effect of sequencing depth on clonotype sharing among donors was expected.

Concerning this clone: The antigen is unknown.

The rearrangement links TRBV4-1 to TRBJ1-2; unclear D gene. This receptor was identified in a young man in good health. Some clones in this sample may be carry-over from other donors' samples. The specimen sequenced was memory CD4+ T cells from PBMCs. Subset noted: CD45RA-negative fraction. CDR3 amino acids: CASSQVADRGYTF. The CDR3 coding sequence is TGCGCCAGCAGCCAAGTTGCTGATCGGGGCTACACCTTC.